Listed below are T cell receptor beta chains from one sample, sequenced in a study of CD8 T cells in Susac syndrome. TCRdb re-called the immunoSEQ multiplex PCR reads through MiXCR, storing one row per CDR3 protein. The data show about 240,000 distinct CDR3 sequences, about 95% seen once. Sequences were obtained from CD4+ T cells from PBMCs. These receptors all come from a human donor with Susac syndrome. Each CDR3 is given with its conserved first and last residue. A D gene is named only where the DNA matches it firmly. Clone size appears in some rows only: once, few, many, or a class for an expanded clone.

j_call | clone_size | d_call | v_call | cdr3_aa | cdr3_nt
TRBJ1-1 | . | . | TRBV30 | CAWSVGWADAFF | TGTGCCTGGAGTGTAGGTTGGGCAGACGCTTTCTTT
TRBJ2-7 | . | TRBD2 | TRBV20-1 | CSARGQGGNYEQYF | TGCAGTGCTAGGGGTCAGGGAGGGAACTACGAGCAGTACTTC
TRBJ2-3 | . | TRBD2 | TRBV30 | CAGGRGTSLSTDTQYF | TGTGCCGGCGGACGCGGGACTAGCCTATCCACAGATACGCAGTATTTT
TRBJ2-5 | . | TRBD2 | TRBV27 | CASSSGTSGSQARGTQYF | TGTGCCAGCAGTTCCGGGACTAGCGGGAGCCAGGCGAGAGGGACCCAGTACTTC
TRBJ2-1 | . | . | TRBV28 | CASTPRENEQFF | TGTGCCAGCACCCCCAGGGAAAATGAGCAGTTCTTC
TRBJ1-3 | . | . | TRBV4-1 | CASSQIVGNTIYF | TGCGCCAGCAGCCAAATAGTTGGAAACACCATATATTTT
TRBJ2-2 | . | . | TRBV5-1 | CASSLVGGTTGELFF | TGCGCCAGCAGCTTGGTTGGGGGAACAACCGGGGAGCTGTTTTTT
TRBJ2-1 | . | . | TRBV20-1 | CSARAGYEQFF | TGCAGTGCTAGGGCAGGCTATGAGCAGTTCTTC
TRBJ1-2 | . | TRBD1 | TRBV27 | CASSLSQETGAYGYTF | TGTGCCAGCAGTTTAAGTCAGGAGACAGGGGCCTATGGCTACACCTTC
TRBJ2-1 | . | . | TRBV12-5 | CASGPDSSYNEQFF | TGTGCTAGTGGACCTGATAGCTCCTACAATGAGCAGTTCTTC
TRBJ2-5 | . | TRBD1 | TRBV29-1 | CSVRQGGETQYF | TGCAGCGTTCGACAGGGGGGAGAGACCCAGTACTTC
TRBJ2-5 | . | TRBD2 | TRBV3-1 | CASSQGRGAGGPIQETQYF | TGTGCCAGCAGCCAAGGTAGAGGAGCGGGAGGGCCCATCCAAGAGACCCAGTACTTC
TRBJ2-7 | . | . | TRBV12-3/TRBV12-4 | CASNSRGNSYEQYF | TGTGCCAGCAATTCGAGGGGGAACTCCTACGAGCAGTACTTC
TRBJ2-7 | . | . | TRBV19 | CAGGPGKSSYEQYF | TGTGCCGGGGGACCCGGAAAAAGCTCCTACGAGCAGTACTTC
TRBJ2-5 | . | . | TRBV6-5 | CASSYGLQGRETQYF | TGTGCCAGCAGTTACGGCCTGCAGGGTCGAGAGACCCAGTACTTC
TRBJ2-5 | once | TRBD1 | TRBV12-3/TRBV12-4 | CASSRPFDRTGKQETQYF | TGTGCCAGCAGCCGTCCTTTCGATAGGACAGGGAAACAAGAGACCCAGTACTTC
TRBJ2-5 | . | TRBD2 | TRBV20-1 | CSAGDSGTGETQYF | TGCAGTGCCGGCGATAGCGGGACTGGAGAGACCCAGTACTTC
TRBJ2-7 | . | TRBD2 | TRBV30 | CAWSVSGIVYEQYF | TGTGCCTGGAGTGTCAGCGGGATTGTCTACGAGCAGTACTTC
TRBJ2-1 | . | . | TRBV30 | CAWSSNSEQFF | TGTGCCTGGAGTTCTAATAGTGAGCAGTTCTTC
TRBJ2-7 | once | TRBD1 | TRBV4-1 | CASSLTPGQGAVEQYF | TGCGCCAGCAGCCTGACACCGGGACAGGGGGCGGTCGAGCAGTACTTC
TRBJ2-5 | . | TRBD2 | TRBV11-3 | CASSLTGLAARETQYF | TGTGCCAGCAGCTTGACGGGACTAGCGGCTCGAGAGACCCAGTACTTC
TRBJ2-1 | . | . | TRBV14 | CASSQDITADKDNEQFF | TGTGCCAGCAGCCAAGATATAACAGCAGATAAGGACAATGAGCAGTTCTTC
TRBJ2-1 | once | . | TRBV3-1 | CASSQPGLAGNEQFF | TGTGCCAGCAGCCAACCCGGACTCGCGGGGAATGAGCAGTTCTTC
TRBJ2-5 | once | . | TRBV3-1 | CASSQDRRRETQYF | TGTGCCAGCAGCCAAGATCGCAGGCGGGAGACCCAGTACTTC
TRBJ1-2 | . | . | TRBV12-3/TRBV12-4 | CASSTWDGSQGYGYTF | TGTGCCAGCAGCACCTGGGACGGATCCCAAGGCTATGGCTACACCTTC
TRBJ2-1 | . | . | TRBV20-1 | CSAREGVWEQFF | TGCAGTGCTAGGGAGGGGGTCTGGGAGCAGTTCTTC
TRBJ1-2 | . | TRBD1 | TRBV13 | CASSRTGVGYTF | TGTGCCAGCAGCCGGACAGGGGTTGGCTACACCTTC
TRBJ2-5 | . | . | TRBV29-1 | CSGRQNQETQYF | TGCAGCGGACGACAAAATCAAGAGACCCAGTACTTC
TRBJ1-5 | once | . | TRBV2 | CASSEDEVSFNQPQHF | TGTGCCAGCAGTGAAGATGAGGTCTCCTTCAATCAGCCCCAGCATTTT
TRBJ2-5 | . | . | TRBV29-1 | CSVEEQVETQYF | TGCAGCGTTGAAGAGCAGGTGGAGACCCAGTACTTC
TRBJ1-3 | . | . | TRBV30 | CAWSLGGSSGNTIYF | TGTGCCTGGAGCTTGGGCGGGTCATCTGGAAACACCATATATTTT
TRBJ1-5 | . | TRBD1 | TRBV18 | CASSPPLGQGATQPQHF | TGTGCCAGCTCACCCCCCCTCGGACAGGGAGCGACTCAGCCCCAGCATTTT
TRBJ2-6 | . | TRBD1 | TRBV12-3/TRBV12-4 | CASTARTGASSGANVLTF | TGTGCCAGCACCGCACGGACAGGGGCATCCTCTGGGGCCAACGTCCTGACTTTC
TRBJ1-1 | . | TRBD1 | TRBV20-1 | CSARTAGGTEAFF | TGCAGTGCTAGAACAGCAGGGGGCACTGAAGCTTTCTTT
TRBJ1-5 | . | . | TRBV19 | CASSMGRRNQPQHF | TGTGCCAGTAGTATGGGGCGGCGCAATCAGCCCCAGCATTTT
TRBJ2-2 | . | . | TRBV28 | CASRHGYGNTGELFF | TGTGCCAGCCGTCACGGGTACGGGAACACCGGGGAGCTGTTTTTT
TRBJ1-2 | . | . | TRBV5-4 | CASSFFDRSYGYTF | TGTGCCAGCAGCTTTTTCGACAGATCCTATGGCTACACCTTC
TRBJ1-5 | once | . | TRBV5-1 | CASSLGQEQPQHF | TGCGCCAGCAGCTTGGGGCAGGAACAGCCCCAGCATTTT
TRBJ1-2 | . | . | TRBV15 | CATSRSSLGVGYTF | TGTGCCACCAGCAGGTCGAGTCTAGGGGTCGGCTACACCTTC
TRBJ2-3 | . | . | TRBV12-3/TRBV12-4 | CASSLARSVTDTQYF | TGTGCCAGCAGTTTAGCGCGGTCGGTCACAGATACGCAGTATTTT
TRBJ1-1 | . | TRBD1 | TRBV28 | CASTIPAGTGGTEAFF | TGTGCCAGCACTATCCCGGCGGGGACAGGGGGCACTGAAGCTTTCTTT
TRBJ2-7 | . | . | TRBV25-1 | CASSAPGVFEQYF | TGTGCCAGCAGTGCACCAGGGGTCTTCGAGCAGTACTTC